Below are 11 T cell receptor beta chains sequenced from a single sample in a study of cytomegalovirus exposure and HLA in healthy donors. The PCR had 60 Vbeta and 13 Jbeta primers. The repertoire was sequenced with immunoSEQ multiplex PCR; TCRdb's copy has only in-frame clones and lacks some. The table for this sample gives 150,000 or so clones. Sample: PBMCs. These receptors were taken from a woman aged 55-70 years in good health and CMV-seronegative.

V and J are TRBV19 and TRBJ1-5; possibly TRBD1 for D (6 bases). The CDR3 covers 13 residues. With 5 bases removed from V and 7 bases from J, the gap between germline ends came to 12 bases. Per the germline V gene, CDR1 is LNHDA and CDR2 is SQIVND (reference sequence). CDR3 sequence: CASSYREKQPQHF. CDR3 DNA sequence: TGTGCCAGTAGTTACAGGGAGAAACAGCCCCAGCATTTT.

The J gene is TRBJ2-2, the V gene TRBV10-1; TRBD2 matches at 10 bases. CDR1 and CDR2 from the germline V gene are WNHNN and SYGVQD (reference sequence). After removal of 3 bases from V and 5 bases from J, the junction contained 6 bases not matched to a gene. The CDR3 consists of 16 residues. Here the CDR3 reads CASSDQAGGPTGELFF. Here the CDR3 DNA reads TGCGCCAGCAGTGACCAAGCGGGAGGGCCGACCGGGGAGCTGTTTTTT.

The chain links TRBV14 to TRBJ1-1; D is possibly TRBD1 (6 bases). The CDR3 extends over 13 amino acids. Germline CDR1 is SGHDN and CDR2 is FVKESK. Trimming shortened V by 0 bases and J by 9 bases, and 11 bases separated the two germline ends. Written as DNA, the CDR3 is TGTGCCAGCAGCCAAGACGTGACAGGCAAAGCTTTCTTT. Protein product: CASSQDVTGKAFF.

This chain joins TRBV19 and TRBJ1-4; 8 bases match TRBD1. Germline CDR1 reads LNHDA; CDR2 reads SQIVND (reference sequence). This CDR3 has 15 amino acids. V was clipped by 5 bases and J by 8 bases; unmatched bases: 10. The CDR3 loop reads CASSLRTGTNEKLFF. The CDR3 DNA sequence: TGTGCCAGTAGTCTCCGGACAGGGACAAACGAAAAACTGTTTTTT.

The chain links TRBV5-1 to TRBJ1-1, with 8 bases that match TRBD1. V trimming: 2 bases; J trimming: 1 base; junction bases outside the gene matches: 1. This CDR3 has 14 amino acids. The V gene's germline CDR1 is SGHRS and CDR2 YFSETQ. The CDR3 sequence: CASSFGTGNTEAFF. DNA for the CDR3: TGCGCCAGCAGCTTCGGGACAGGGAACACTGAAGCTTTCTTT.

The CDR3 sequence: CASSFGNSGTGQETQYF. CDR3 in DNA: TGTGCCAGCAGCTTTGGGAACTCCGGGACAGGGCAGGAGACCCAGTACTTC. The chain recombines TRBV11-2 with TRBJ2-5; the match to TRBD1 covers 9 bases. V lost 3 bases, J lost 5 bases, and 13 bases stayed unmatched. The CDR3 extends over 17 amino acids. Germline assignment: CDR1 SGHAT and CDR2 FQNNGV.

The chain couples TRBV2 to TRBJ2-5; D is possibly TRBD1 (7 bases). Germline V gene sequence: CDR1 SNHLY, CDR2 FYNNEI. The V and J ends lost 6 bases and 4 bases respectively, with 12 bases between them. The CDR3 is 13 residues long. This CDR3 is CASSGRDRETQYF. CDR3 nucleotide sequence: TGTGCCAGCAGCGGGCGGGACAGAGAGACCCAGTACTTC. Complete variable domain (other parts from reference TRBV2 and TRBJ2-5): EPEVTQTPSHQVTQMGQEVILRCVPISNHLYFYWYRQILGQKVEFLVSFYNNEISEKSEIFDDQFSVERPDGSNFTLKIRSTKLEDSAMYFCASSGRDRETQYFGPGTRLLVL.

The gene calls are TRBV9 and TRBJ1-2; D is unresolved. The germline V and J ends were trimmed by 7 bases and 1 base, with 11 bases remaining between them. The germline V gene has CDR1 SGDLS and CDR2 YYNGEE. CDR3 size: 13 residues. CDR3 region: CASLKLLNYGYTF. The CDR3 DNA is TGTGCCAGCCTCAAATTACTTAACTATGGCTACACCTTC.

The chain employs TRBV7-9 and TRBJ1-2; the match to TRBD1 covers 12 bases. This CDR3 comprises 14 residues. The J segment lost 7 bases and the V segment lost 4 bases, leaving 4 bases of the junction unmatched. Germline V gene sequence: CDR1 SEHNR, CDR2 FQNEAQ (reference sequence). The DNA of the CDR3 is TGTGCCAGCAGCTGGGACAGGGGGCGCGGTGGCTACACCTTC. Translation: CASSWDRGRGGYTF.

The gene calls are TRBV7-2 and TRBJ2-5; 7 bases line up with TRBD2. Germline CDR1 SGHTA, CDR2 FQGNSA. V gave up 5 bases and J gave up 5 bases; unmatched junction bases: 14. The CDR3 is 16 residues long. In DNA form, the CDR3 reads TGTGCCAGCAGCCCAGCGGGGACCGTTCCTCGGGAGACCCAGTACTTC. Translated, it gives CASSPAGTVPRETQYF. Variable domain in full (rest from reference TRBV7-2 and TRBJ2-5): GAGVSQSPSNKVTEKGKDVELRCDPISGHTALYWYRQSLGQGLEFLIYFQGNSAPDKSGLPSDRFSAERTGGSVSTLTIQRTQQEDSAVYLCASSPAGTVPRETQYFGPGTRLLVL.

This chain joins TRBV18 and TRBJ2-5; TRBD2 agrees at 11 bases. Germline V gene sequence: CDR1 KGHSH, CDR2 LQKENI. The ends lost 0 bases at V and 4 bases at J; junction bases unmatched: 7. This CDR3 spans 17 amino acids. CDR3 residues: CASSPPWLAGGTETQYF. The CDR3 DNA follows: TGTGCCAGCTCACCACCGTGGCTAGCGGGGGGCACAGAGACCCAGTACTTC.